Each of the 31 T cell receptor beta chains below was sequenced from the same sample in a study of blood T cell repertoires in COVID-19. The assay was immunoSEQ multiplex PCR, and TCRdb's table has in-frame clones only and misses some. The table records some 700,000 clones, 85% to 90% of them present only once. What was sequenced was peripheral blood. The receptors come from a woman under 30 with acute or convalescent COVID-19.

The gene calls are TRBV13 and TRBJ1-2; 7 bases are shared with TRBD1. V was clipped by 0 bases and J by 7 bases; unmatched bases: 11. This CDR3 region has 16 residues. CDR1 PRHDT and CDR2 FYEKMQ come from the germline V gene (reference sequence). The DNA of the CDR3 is TGTGCCAGCAGCTTAGGCCGACAGGGAATAATACGTGGCTACACCTTC. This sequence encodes CASSLGRQGIIRGYTF. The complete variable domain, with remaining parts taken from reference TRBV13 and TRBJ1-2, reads AAGVIQSPRHLIKEKRETATLKCYPIPRHDTVYWYQQGPGQDPQFLISFYEKMQSDKGSIPDRFSAQQFSDYHSELNMSSLELGDSALYFCASSLGRQGIIRGYTFGSGTRLTVV.

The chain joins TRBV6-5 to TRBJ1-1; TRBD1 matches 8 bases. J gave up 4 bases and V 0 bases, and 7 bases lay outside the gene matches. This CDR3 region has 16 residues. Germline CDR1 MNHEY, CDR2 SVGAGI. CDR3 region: CASSYSLGQGATEAFF. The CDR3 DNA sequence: TGTGCCAGCAGTTACTCTTTGGGGCAGGGGGCCACTGAAGCTTTCTTT.

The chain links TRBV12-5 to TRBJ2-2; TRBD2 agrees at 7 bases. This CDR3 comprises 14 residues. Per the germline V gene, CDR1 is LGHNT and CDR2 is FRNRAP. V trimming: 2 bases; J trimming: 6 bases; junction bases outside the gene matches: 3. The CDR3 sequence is CASGLTGLAGELFF. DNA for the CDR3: TGTGCTAGTGGTTTGACCGGACTAGCCGGGGAGCTGTTTTTT. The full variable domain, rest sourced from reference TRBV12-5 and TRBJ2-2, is DARVTQTPRHKVTEMGQEVTMRCQPILGHNTVFWYRQTMMQGLELLAYFRNRAPLDDSGMPKDRFSAEMPDATLATLKIQPSEPRDSAVYFCASGLTGLAGELFFGEGSRLTVL.

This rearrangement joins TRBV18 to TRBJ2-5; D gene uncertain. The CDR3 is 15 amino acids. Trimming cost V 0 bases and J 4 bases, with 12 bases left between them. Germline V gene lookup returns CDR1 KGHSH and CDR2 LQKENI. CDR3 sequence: CASSPPALSGETQYF. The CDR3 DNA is TGTGCCAGCTCACCACCGGCTCTATCGGGAGAGACCCAGTACTTC.

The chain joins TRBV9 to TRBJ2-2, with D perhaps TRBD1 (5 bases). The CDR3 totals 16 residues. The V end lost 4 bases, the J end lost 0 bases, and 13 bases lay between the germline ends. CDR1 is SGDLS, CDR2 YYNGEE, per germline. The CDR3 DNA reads TGTGCCAGCAGCCAGGGTATCCCCGCGAACACCGGGGAGCTGTTTTTT. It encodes CASSQGIPANTGELFF.

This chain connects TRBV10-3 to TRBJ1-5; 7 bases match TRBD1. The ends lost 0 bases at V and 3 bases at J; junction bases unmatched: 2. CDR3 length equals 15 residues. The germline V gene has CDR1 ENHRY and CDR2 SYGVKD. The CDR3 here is CAISESTGYNQPQHF. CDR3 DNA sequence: TGTGCCATCAGTGAGTCGACAGGGTACAATCAGCCCCAGCATTTT.

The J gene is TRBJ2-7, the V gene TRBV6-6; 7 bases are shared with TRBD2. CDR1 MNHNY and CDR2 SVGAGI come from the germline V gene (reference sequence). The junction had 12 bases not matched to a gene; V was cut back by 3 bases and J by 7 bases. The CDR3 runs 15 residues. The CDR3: CASSYGGGPLREQYF. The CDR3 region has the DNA TGTGCCAGCAGTTATGGGGGGGGACCCCTGAGGGAGCAGTACTTC.

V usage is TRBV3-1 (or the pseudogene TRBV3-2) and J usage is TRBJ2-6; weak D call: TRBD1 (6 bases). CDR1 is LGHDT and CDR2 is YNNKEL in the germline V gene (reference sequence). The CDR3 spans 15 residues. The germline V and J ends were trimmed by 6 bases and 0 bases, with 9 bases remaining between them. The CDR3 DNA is TGTGCCAGCAGTGACAGGTTCTCTGGGGCCAACGTCCTGACTTTC. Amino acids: CASSDRFSGANVLTF.

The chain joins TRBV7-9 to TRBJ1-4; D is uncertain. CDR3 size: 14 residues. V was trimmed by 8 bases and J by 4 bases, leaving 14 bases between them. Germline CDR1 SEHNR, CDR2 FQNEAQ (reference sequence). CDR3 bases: TGTGCCAGCTCCCGACGGAGGGATAATGAAAAACTGTTTTTT. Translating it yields CASSRRRDNEKLFF.

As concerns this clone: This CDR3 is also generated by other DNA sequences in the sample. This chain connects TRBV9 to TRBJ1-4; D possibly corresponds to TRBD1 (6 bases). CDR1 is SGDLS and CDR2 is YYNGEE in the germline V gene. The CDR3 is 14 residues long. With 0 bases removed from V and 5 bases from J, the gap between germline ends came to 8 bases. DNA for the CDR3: TGTGCCAGCAGCGTAGGCAGGGGAAATGAAAAACTGTTTTTT. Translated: CASSVGRGNEKLFF.

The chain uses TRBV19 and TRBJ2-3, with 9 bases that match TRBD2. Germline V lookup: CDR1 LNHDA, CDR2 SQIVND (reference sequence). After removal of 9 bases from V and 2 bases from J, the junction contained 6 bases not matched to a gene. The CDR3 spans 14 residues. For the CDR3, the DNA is TGTGCCAGCTCGGGACTAGCTTCCACAGATACGCAGTATTTT. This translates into CASSGLASTDTQYF.

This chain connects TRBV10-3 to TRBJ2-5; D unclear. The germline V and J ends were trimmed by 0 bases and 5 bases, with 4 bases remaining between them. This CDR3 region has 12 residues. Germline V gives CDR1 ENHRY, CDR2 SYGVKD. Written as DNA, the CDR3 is TGTGCCATCAGTGAGTCGGAGGAGACCCAGTACTTC. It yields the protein CAISESEETQYF.

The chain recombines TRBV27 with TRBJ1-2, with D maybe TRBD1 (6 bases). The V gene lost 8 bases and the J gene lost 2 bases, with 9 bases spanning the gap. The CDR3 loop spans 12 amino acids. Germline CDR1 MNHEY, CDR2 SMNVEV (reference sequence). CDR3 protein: CASSGQNYGYTF. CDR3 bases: TGTGCCAGCTCTGGACAGAACTATGGCTACACCTTC.

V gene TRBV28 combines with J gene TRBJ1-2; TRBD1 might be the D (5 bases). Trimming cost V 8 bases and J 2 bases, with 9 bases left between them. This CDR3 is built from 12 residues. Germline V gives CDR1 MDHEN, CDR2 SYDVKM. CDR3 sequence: CASVSGNYGYTF. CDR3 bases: TGTGCCAGCGTCTCAGGGAACTATGGCTACACCTTC.

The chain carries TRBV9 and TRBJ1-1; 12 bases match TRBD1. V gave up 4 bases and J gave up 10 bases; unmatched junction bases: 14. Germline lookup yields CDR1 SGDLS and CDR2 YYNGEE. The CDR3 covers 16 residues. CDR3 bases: TGTGCCAGCAGCCCATCAAGGTTAAGGGACAGGGGGCCAGCTTTCTTT. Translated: CASSPSRLRDRGPAFF.

The CDR3 nucleotides are TGTGCCAGCTCACTGCAGCAGGGCAATAGCAATCAGCCCCAGCATTTT. This gives the protein CASSLQQGNSNQPQHF. This sequence joins TRBV18 and TRBJ1-5; possible D gene TRBD1, 5 bases. Germline CDR1 reads KGHSH; CDR2 reads LQKENI. The CDR3 is 16 residues long. V was pared by 4 bases and J by 0 bases, with 13 bases between.

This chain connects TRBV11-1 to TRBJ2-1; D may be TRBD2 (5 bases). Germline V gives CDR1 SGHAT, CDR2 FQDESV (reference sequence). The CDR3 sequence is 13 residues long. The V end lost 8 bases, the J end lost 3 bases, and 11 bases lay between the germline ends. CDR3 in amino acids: CASRGRGYNEQFF. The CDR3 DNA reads TGTGCCAGCCGCGGCCGGGGCTACAATGAGCAGTTCTTC.

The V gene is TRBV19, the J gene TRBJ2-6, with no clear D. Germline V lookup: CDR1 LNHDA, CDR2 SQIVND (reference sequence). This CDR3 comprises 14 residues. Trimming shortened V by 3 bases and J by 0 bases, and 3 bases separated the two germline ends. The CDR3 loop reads CASSINSGANVLTF. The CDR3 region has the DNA TGTGCCAGTAGTATCAACTCTGGGGCCAACGTCCTGACTTTC.

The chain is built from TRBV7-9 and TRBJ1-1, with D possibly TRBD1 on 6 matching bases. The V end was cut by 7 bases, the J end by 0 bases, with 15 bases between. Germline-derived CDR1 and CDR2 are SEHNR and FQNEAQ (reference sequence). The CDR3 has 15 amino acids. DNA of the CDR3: TGTGCCAGCACTCCCACCGGACAGCTGAACACTGAAGCTTTCTTT. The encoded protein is CASTPTGQLNTEAFF.

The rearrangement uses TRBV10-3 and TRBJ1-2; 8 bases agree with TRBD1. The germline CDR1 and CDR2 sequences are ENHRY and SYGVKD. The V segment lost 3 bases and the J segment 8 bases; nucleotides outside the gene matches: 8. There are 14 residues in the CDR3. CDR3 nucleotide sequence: TGTGCCATCAGTGAAGCGGGACAGGCAAACGGCTACACCTTC. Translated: CAISEAGQANGYTF.

CDR3 in DNA: TGTGCCAGCAGCGTGGGGCGCGAGGGGGTCTACAATGAGCAGTTCTTC. Protein sequence: CASSVGREGVYNEQFF. The chain uses TRBV9 and TRBJ2-1; maybe TRBD1 (6 bases). V gave up 2 bases and J gave up 3 bases, with 15 bases separating them. The germline CDR1 and CDR2 sequences are SGDLS and YYNGEE. The CDR3 runs to 16 residues.

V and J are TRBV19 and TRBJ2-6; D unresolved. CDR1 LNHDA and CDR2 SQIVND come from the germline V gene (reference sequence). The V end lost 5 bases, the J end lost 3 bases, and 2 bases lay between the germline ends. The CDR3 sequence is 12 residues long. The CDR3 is CASSRGANVLTF. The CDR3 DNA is TGTGCCAGTAGTCGTGGGGCCAACGTCCTGACTTTC. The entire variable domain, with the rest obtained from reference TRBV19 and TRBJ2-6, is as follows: DGGITQSPKYLFRKEGQNVTLSCEQNLNHDAMYWYRQDPGQGLRLIYYSQIVNDFQKGDIAEGYSVSREKKESFPLTVTSAQKNPTAFYLCASSRGANVLTFGAGSRLTVL.

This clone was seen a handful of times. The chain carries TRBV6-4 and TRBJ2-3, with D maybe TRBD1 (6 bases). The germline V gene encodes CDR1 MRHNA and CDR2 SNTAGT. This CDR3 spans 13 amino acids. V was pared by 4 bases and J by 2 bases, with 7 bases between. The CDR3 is CASSGTATDTQYF. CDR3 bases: TGTGCCAGCAGTGGGACAGCCACAGATACGCAGTATTTT.

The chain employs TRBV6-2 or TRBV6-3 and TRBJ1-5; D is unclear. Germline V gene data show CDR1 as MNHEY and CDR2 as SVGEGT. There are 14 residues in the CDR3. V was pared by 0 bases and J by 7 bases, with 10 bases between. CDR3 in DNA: TGTGCCAGCAGTTACTCTAGCGGGTTCCAGCCCCAGCATTTT. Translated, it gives CASSYSSGFQPQHF.

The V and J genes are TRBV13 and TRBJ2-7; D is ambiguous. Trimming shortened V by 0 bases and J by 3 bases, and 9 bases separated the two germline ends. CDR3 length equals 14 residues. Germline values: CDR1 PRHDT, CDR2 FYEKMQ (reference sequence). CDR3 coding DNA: TGTGCCAGCAGCTTAGGACGTAGAAACTACGAGCAGTACTTC. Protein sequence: CASSLGRRNYEQYF.

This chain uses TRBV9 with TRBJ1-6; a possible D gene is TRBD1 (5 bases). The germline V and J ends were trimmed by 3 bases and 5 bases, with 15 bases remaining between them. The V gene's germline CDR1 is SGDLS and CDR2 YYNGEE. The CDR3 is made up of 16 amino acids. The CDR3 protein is CASSAYVQADNSPLHF. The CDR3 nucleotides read TGTGCCAGCAGCGCCTACGTACAGGCTGATAATTCACCCCTCCACTTT.

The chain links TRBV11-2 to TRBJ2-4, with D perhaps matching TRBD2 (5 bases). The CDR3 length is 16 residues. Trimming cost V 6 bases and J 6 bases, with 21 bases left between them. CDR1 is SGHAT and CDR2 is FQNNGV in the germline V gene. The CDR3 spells CASSFTVEVAGNIQYF. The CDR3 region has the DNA TGTGCCAGCAGTTTCACCGTGGAGGTGGCGGGAAACATTCAGTACTTC.

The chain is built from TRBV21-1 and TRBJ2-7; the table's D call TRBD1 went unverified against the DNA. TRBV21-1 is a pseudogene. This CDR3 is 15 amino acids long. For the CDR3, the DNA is TGTGCCAGCAGCCCCCGGGGACAGGGTATTTACGAGCAGTACTTC. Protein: CASSPRGQGIYEQYF.

The CDR3 sequence is CASSGSGRGPGNTIYF. The CDR3 nucleotides are TGTGCCAGCAGCGGGTCCGGCAGGGGGCCTGGAAACACCATATATTTT. This rearrangement joins TRBV5-6 to TRBJ1-3, with 8 bases aligning to TRBD1. Per germline, CDR1 SGHDT and CDR2 YYEEEE. V lost 4 bases, J lost 2 bases, and 8 bases stayed unmatched. The CDR3 has 16 residues.

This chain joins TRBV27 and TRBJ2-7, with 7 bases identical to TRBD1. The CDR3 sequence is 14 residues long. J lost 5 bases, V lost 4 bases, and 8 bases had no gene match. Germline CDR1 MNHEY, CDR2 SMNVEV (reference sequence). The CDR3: CASSSPYRGDEQYF. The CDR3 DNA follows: TGTGCCAGCAGTTCACCTTACAGGGGTGACGAGCAGTACTTC.

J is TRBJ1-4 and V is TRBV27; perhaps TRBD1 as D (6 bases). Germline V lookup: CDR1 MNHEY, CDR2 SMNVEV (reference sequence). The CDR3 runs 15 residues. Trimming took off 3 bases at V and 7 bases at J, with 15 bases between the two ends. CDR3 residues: CASSFYGEGGEKLFF. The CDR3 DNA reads TGTGCCAGCAGTTTTTACGGGGAGGGGGGTGAAAAACTGTTTTTT.